Each of the 23 T cell receptor beta chains below was sequenced from the same sample in a study of blood T cell repertoires in COVID-19. TCRdb keeps only in-frame clones here, not all; method: immunoSEQ multiplex PCR. The sample gives fewer than 350,000 clones, around 89% of which show up once; around 2% is in the top ten. The specimen was PBMCs or T cells enriched from blood (not recorded which). Receptors originate from a woman in her sixties in a cohort exposed to, infected with or recovered from COVID-19 (not recorded which).

The rearrangement uses TRBV6-6 and TRBJ1-1, with 8 bases aligning to TRBD1. The CDR3 covers 14 residues. Germline V gene data show CDR1 as MNHNY and CDR2 as SVGAGI (reference sequence). V was clipped by 5 bases and J by 3 bases; unmatched bases: 5. CDR3 residues: CASSRRTGYTEAFF. CDR3 nucleotide sequence: TGTGCCAGCAGTCGTCGGACAGGGTACACTGAAGCTTTCTTT.

V usage is TRBV27 and J usage is TRBJ2-7; 13 bases are a match to TRBD2. The CDR3 has 16 residues. Germline V gene sequence: CDR1 MNHEY, CDR2 SMNVEV (reference sequence). The V and J ends lost 6 bases and 4 bases, in that order; junction bases with no gene match: 9. The CDR3 is CASSQILAGGIYEQYF. CDR3 coding DNA: TGTGCCAGCAGCCAAATACTAGCGGGAGGGATATACGAGCAGTACTTC.

The chain has TRBV27 and TRBJ2-7, with D tentatively TRBD1 (5 bases). The CDR3 sequence is 13 residues long. The germline gives CDR1 MNHEY, CDR2 SMNVEV (reference sequence). V lost 2 bases to trimming and J lost 4 bases, with 9 bases between them. The CDR3 DNA is TGTGCCAGCAGTTTACCGACAGTTTACGAGCAGTACTTC. Its protein product is CASSLPTVYEQYF.

The V call is TRBV4-2, the J call TRBJ1-1; tentatively, D is TRBD1 (6 bases). This CDR3 is 19 amino acids long. CDR1 and CDR2 (germline): LGHNA, YNFKEQ. The V end lost 0 bases, the J end lost 1 base, and 21 bases lay between the germline ends. The CDR3 DNA sequence: TGTGCCAGCAGCCAAGATCTTTACAGGGCGGATCGATCGAACACTGAAGCTTTCTTT. Translated: CASSQDLYRADRSNTEAFF.

V is TRBV7-6 and J is TRBJ2-7; possibly TRBD1 for D (6 bases). The CDR3 is 15 amino acids. Trimming removed 2 bases from V and 4 bases from J, with 15 bases in between. Per germline, CDR1 SGHVS and CDR2 FNYEAQ. The CDR3 coding sequence is TGTGCCAGCAGCTTAAGTCCGGGACAAGATTACGAGCAGTACTTC. Encoded protein: CASSLSPGQDYEQYF.

The chain employs TRBV2 and TRBJ2-3; D is unclear. The CDR3 consists of 12 residues. V was clipped by 4 bases and J by 8 bases, with 10 bases between them. Germline V gene sequence: CDR1 SNHLY, CDR2 FYNNEI. This CDR3 is CASSGPQRTQYF. The CDR3 DNA sequence: TGTGCCAGCAGTGGACCCCAGCGTACGCAGTATTTT.

The chain joins TRBV18 to TRBJ2-2; 14 bases are shared with TRBD2. The CDR3 consists of 20 residues. The V gene's germline CDR1 is KGHSH and CDR2 LQKENI. Losses at the gene ends were 8 bases for V and 6 bases for J; bases not matched to a gene: 20. This chain's CDR3 is CASTALAMTSGRASAGELFF. The CDR3 bases are TGTGCCAGCACAGCCCTAGCGATGACTAGCGGGAGGGCCTCGGCCGGGGAGCTGTTTTTT.

The V call is TRBV19, the J call TRBJ2-2; D unclear. CDR1 and CDR2 (germline): LNHDA, SQIVND (reference sequence). Trimming left V 4 bases short and J 7 bases short, with 7 bases between. The length of the CDR3 is 12 residues. The CDR3 protein is CASSTRYGELFF. CDR3 nucleotide sequence: TGTGCCAGTAGTACTAGGTACGGGGAGCTGTTTTTT.

The V call is TRBV7-6, the J call TRBJ2-7, with 7 bases fitting TRBD1. The CDR3 has 13 amino acids. Looked up from germline, CDR1 is SGHVS and CDR2 is FNYEAQ. V dropped 2 bases and J dropped 6; count of bases not matched to a gene: 4. This chain's CDR3 is CASSLLGGAEQYF. CDR3 in DNA: TGTGCCAGCAGCTTACTAGGGGGCGCCGAGCAGTACTTC.

J is TRBJ1-2 and V is TRBV19; D not resolved. V was trimmed by 4 bases and J by 4 bases, leaving 10 bases between them. From germline, CDR1 is LNHDA and CDR2 SQIVND (reference sequence). The CDR3 sequence is 13 residues long. Written as DNA, the CDR3 is TGTGCCAGTAGTAAGGGAGTGATCTATGGCTACACCTTC. Residues: CASSKGVIYGYTF.

The chain carries TRBV6-5 and TRBJ1-4, with 8 bases identical to TRBD1. V was clipped by 4 bases and J by 5 bases; unmatched bases: 3. The CDR3 sequence is 14 residues long. Germline CDR1 is MNHEY and CDR2 is SVGAGI. The CDR3 region is CASSWQGANEKLFF. The CDR3, as DNA: TGTGCCAGCAGTTGGCAGGGGGCGAATGAAAAACTGTTTTTT.

This clone has only a few counts. This chain uses TRBV28 with TRBJ1-1; possibly TRBD1 for D (5 bases). The CDR3 totals 16 residues. Germline CDR1 is MDHEN and CDR2 is SYDVKM. V was cut by 6 bases and J by 3 bases, with 20 bases left in between. The DNA of the CDR3 is TGTGCCAGCAGGGATTACAGGCGGGGTCTGCACACTGAAGCTTTCTTT. Protein product: CASRDYRRGLHTEAFF.

This chain joins TRBV30 and TRBJ2-7, with TRBD1 identical over 10 bases. Trimming cost V 3 bases and J 4 bases; bases outside gene matches: 9. The CDR3 contains 15 residues. Germline-derived CDR1 and CDR2 are GTSNPN and SVGIG (reference sequence). The CDR3 region is CAWRARDRGRYEQYF. The CDR3 DNA reads TGTGCCTGGAGGGCCCGGGACAGGGGCCGGTACGAGCAGTACTTC.

V is TRBV20-1 and J is TRBJ1-2; D not resolved. CDR1 and CDR2 (germline): DFQATT, SNEGSKA (reference sequence). The CDR3 totals 11 residues. V was pared by 5 bases and J by 3 bases, with 7 bases between. CDR3 loop: CSAGEDYGYTF. CDR3 nucleotides: TGCAGTGCTGGGGAGGACTATGGCTACACCTTC.

The gene calls are TRBV25-1 and TRBJ2-7, with 12 nucleotides matching TRBD1. Germline V lookup: CDR1 MGHDK, CDR2 SYGVNS. This CDR3 comprises 15 residues. After removal of 1 base from V and 5 bases from J, the junction contained 3 bases not matched to a gene. The CDR3, as DNA: TGTGCCAGCAGTGAATTGGGACAGGGGGCCCACGAGCAGTACTTC. Amino acids: CASSELGQGAHEQYF.

The chain links TRBV5-8 to TRBJ1-3; a possible D gene is TRBD1 (5 bases). CDR1 SGHTS and CDR2 YDEGEE come from the germline V gene. This CDR3 spans 13 amino acids. Trimming shortened V by 5 bases and J by 4 bases, and 10 bases separated the two germline ends. This CDR3 is CASRSTGGNTIYF. As DNA, the CDR3 is TGTGCCAGCAGATCCACAGGCGGAAACACCATATATTTT.

The J gene is TRBJ2-3, the V gene TRBV19; weak D call: TRBD1 (5 bases). Trimming stripped 3 bases from V and 5 bases from J, with 12 bases between. CDR1 and CDR2 from the germline V gene are LNHDA and SQIVND (reference sequence). The CDR3 extends over 14 amino acids. CDR3 residues: CASSIQGSGDTQYF. CDR3 in DNA: TGTGCCAGTAGTATTCAGGGTTCCGGAGATACGCAGTATTTT. Based on the CDR3 plus reference TRBV19 and TRBJ2-3, the full variable domain is DGGITQSPKYLFRKEGQNVTLSCEQNLNHDAMYWYRQDPGQGLRLIYYSQIVNDFQKGDIAEGYSVSREKKESFPLTVTSAQKNPTAFYLCASSIQGSGDTQYFGPGTRLTVL.

The V call is TRBV14, the J call TRBJ1-1, with D possibly matching TRBD1 (5 bases). V was shortened by 6 bases and J by 4 bases, with 12 bases between the two germline ends. Per germline, CDR1 SGHDN and CDR2 FVKESK. CDR3 length equals 13 residues. This chain's CDR3 is CASRPGGSTEAFF. The CDR3 DNA reads TGTGCCAGCAGACCCGGGGGTAGCACTGAAGCTTTCTTT.

V is TRBV24-1 and J is TRBJ2-1; TRBD2 matches 11 bases. This CDR3 spans 17 amino acids. The V gene end was trimmed by 4 bases and the J gene end by 1 base; junction bases not matched to a gene: 5. Germline V gene lookup returns CDR1 KGHDR and CDR2 SFDVKD. The CDR3 here is CATSDGLAGTSYNEQFF. The CDR3 DNA reads as TGTGCCACCAGTGACGGACTAGCGGGCACGTCCTACAATGAGCAGTTCTTC.

The rearrangement links TRBV6-5 to TRBJ1-5; TRBD1 might be the D (5 bases). The V end was cut by 6 bases, the J end by 4 bases, with 10 bases between. The length of the CDR3 is 13 residues. Germline V gene data show CDR1 as MNHEY and CDR2 as SVGAGI. CDR3 sequence reads: CASSSTENQPQHF. In DNA, the CDR3 is TGTGCCAGCAGCTCGACAGAGAATCAGCCCCAGCATTTT.

In DNA, the CDR3 is TGTGCCAGCAGCGTACAACGAGGGACCGGGGAGCTGTTTTTT. It is translated as CASSVQRGTGELFF. J is TRBJ2-2 and V is TRBV9; D might be TRBD2 (5 bases). The germline V gene has CDR1 SGDLS and CDR2 YYNGEE. Trimming shortened V by 1 base and J by 5 bases, and 9 bases separated the two germline ends. The CDR3 totals 14 residues.

The chain carries TRBV6-5 and TRBJ2-7, with TRBD1 identical over 9 bases. V trimming: 6 bases; J trimming: 4 bases; junction bases outside the gene matches: 7. CDR3 length equals 14 residues. Germline V gene data show CDR1 as MNHEY and CDR2 as SVGAGI. DNA of the CDR3: TGTGCCAGCAGACCGGACAGGGGAGGGTACGAGCAGTACTTC. As protein: CASRPDRGGYEQYF.

The chain has TRBV7-9 and TRBJ1-3; 9 nucleotides align to TRBD1. The germline V gene encodes CDR1 SEHNR and CDR2 FQNEAQ (reference sequence). The CDR3 runs 18 residues. With V trimmed by 2 bases and J by 0 bases, 8 bases remained unmatched. In DNA form, the CDR3 reads TGTGCCAGCAGCTTACCCCGGGACAGGGCTGACTCTGGAAACACCATATATTTT. This encodes CASSLPRDRADSGNTIYF.